This TCR beta chain was documented in a study of T cell responses to AZD1222 COVID-19 vaccine. The table lists this clone with a count of one. Its antigen is not known. The table came from immunoSEQ multiplex PCR; TCRdb's copy has only in-frame clones and leaves some out. Of roughly 120,000 clones in the sample, about 89% are singletons; the top ten hold roughly 4.4%. Study findings and constraints: Vaccine-associated CD4 TCRs spanned spike, dominant at 160-218 and 743-854. Of spike-specific TCRs, nearly half reportedly target regions left unmutated in variants. The donor group comprised mostly white British people and more females; the analysis possibly underestimated clonal diversity.

Germline CDR1 and CDR2: SGHTA and FQGTGA. The CDR3 runs 15 residues. Trimming cost V 0 bases and J 2 bases, with 9 bases left between them. Source: peripheral blood, taken 28 days after the second AZD1222 dose. This TCR was recovered from an adult who received the AZD1222 COVID-19 vaccine. The rearrangement joins TRBV7-3 to TRBJ2-3; possible D gene TRBD2, 7 bases. The CDR3, as DNA: TGTGCCAGCAGCTTAACAGGGGGGGTCACAGATACGCAGTATTTT. This sequence encodes CASSLTGGVTDTQYF. Full variable domain (missing parts from reference TRBV7-3 and TRBJ2-3): GAGVSQTPSNKVTEKGKYVELRCDPISGHTALYWYRQSLGQGPEFLIYFQGTGAADDSGLPNDRFFAVRPEGSVSTLKIQRTERGDSAVYLCASSLTGGVTDTQYFGPGTRLTVL.